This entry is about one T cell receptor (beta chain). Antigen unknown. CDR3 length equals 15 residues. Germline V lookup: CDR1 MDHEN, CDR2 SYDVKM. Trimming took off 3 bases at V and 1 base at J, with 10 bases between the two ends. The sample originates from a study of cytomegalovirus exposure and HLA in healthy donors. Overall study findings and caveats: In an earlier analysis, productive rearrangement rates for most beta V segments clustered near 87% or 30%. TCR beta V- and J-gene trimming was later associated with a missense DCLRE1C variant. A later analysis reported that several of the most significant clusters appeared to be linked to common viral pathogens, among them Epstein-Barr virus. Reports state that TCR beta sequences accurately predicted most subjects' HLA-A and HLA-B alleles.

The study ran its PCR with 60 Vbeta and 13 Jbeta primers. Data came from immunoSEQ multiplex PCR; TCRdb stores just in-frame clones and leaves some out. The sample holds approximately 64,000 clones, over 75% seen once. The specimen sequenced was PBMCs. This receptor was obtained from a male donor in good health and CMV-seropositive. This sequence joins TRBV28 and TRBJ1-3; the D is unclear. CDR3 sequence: CASSFPSSSGNTIYF. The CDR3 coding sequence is TGTGCCAGCAGTTTCCCGAGTAGTTCTGGAAACACCATATATTTT.